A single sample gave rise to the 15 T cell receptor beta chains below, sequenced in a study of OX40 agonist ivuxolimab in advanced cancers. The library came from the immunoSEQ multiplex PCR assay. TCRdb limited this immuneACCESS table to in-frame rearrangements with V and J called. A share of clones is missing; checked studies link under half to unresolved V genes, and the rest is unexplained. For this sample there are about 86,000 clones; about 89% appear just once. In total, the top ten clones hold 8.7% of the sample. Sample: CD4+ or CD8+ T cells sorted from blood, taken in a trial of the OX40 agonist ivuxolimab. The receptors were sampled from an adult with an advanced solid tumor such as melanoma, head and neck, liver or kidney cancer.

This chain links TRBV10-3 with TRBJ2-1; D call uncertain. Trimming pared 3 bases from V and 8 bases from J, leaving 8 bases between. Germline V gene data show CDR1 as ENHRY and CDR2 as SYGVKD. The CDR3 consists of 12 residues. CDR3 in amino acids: CAISENRDEQFF. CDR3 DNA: TGTGCCATCAGTGAAAATCGGGATGAGCAGTTCTTC.

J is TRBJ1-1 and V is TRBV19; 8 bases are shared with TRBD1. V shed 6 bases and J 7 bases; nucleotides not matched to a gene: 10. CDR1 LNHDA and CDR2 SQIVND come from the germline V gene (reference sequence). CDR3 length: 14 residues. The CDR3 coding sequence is TGTGCCAGTAGACCTATGACAGGGGAGAATGAAGCTTTCTTT. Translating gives CASRPMTGENEAFF.

The CDR3 bases are TGTGCCACCGATGGGACAGAGGATTACGAGCAGTACTTC. This encodes CATDGTEDYEQYF. The chain is built from TRBV25-1 and TRBJ2-7, with 7 bases aligning to TRBD1. The CDR3 runs to 13 residues. CDR1 is MGHDK, CDR2 SYGVNS, per germline. The junction had 10 bases not matched to a gene; V was cut back by 10 bases and J by 4 bases.

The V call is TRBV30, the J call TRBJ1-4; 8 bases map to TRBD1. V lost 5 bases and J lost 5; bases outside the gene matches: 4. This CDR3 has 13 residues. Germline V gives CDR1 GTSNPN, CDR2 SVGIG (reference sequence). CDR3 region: CAWERQGNEKLFF. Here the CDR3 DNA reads TGTGCCTGGGAGCGACAGGGGAATGAAAAACTGTTTTTT.

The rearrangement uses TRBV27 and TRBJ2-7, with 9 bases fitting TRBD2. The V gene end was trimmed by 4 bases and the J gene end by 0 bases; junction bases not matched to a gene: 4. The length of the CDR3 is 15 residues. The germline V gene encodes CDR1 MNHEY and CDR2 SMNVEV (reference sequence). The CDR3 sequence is CASSWAAGGSYEQYF. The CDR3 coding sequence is TGTGCCAGCAGTTGGGCAGCGGGAGGCTCCTACGAGCAGTACTTC.

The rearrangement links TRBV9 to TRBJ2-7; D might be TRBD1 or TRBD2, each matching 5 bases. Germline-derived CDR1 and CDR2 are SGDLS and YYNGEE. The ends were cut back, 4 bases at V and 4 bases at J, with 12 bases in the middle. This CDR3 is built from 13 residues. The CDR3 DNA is TGTGCCAGCAGCATAGGGACCGAGTACGAGCAGTACTTC. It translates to CASSIGTEYEQYF.

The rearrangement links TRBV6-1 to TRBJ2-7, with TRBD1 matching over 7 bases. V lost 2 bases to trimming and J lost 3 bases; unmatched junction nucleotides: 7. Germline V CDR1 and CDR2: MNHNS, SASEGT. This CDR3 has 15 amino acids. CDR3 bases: TGTGCCAGCAGTGAATGGTTGGCAGGGGGCTACGAGCAGTACTTC. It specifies CASSEWLAGGYEQYF.

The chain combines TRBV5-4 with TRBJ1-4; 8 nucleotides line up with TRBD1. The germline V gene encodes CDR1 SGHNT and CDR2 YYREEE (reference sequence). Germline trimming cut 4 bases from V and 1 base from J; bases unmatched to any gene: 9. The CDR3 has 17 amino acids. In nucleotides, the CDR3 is TGTGCCAGCAGCACCGGACAGGGACGGGGAACTAATGAAAAACTGTTTTTT. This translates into CASSTGQGRGTNEKLFF.

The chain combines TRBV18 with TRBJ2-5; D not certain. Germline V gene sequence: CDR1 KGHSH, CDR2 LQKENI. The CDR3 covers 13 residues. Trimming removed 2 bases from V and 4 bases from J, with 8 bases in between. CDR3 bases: TGTGCCAGCTCACCAGGCCCTCGAGAGACCCAGTACTTC. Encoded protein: CASSPGPRETQYF.

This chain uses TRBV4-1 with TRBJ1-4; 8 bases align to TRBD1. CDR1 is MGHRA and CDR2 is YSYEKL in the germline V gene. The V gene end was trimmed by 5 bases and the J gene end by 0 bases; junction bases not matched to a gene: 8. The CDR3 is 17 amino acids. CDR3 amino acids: CASSDRQGTATNEKLFF. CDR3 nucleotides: TGCGCCAGCAGCGACCGACAGGGGACTGCAACTAATGAAAAACTGTTTTTT.

The CDR3: CASSEYRQGAPGRDEQFF. CDR3 nucleotide sequence: TGTGCCAGCAGTGAATATAGACAGGGGGCACCGGGAAGGGATGAGCAGTTCTTC. The genes are TRBV25-1 and TRBJ2-1; TRBD1 agrees at 10 bases. Trimming cost V 0 bases and J 8 bases; bases outside gene matches: 13. CDR3 length equals 18 residues. Germline assignment: CDR1 MGHDK and CDR2 SYGVNS.

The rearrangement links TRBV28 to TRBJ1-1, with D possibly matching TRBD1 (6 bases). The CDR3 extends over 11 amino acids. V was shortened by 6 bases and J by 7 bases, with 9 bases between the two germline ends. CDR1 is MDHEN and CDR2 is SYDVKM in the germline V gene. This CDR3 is CASRQGVEAFF. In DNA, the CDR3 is TGTGCCAGCAGACAGGGAGTTGAAGCTTTCTTT.

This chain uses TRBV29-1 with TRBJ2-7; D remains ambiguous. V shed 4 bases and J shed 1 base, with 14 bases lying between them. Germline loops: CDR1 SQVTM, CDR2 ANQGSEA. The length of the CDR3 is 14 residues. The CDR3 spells CSVAGWFGSYEQYF. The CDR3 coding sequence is TGCAGCGTTGCTGGGTGGTTTGGGTCCTACGAGCAGTACTTC.

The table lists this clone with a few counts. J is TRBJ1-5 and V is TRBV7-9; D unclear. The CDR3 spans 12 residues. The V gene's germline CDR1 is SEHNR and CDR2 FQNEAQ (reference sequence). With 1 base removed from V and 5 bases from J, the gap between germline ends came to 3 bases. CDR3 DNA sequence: TGTGCCAGCAGCTTAGACGATCAGCCCCAGCATTTT. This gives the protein CASSLDDQPQHF. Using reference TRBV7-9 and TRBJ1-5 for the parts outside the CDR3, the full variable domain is DTGVSQNPRHKITKRGQNVTFRCDPISEHNRLYWYRQTLGQGPEFLTYFQNEAQLEKSRLLSDRFSAERPKGSFSTLEIQRTEQGDSAMYLCASSLDDQPQHFGDGTRLSIL.

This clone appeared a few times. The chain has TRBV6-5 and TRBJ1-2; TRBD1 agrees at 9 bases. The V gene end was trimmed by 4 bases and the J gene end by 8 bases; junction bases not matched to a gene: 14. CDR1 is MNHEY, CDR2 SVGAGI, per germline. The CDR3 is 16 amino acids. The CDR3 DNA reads TGTGCCAGCAGTTTCCGAATCCCGGGACAGGGAGAAGGCTACACCTTC. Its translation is CASSFRIPGQGEGYTF.